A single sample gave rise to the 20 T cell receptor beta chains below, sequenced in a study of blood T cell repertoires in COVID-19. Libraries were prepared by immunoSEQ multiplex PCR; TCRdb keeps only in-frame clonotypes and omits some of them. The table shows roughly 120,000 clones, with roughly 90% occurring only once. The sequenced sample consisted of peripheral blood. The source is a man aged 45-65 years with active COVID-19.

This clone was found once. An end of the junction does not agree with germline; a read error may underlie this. CDR3 nucleotide sequence: TGTGCCAGCAGTCTGGGACAGGGGGTGACATTC. Its translation is CASSLGQGVTF. The gene calls are TRBV28 and TRBJ1-2; 11 bases line up with TRBD1. This CDR3 has 11 residues. Germline V gene lookup returns CDR1 MDHEN and CDR2 SYDVKM.

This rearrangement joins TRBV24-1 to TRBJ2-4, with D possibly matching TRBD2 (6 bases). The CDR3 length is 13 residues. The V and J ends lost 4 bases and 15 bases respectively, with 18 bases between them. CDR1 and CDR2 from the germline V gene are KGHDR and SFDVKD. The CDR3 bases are TGTGCCACCAGTGACCCCCTGGGGGGAGCTTGGTACTTC. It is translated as CATSDPLGGAWYF.

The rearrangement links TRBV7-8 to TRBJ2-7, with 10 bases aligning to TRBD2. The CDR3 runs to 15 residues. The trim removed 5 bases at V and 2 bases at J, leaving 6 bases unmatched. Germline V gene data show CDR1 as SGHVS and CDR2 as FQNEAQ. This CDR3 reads CASSPLAGGAYEQYV. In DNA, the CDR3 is TGTGCCAGCAGCCCCTTAGCGGGAGGAGCCTACGAGCAGTACGTC.

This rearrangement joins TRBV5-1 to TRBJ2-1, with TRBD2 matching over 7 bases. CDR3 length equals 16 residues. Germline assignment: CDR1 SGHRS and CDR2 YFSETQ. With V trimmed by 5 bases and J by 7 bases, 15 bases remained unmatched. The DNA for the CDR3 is TGCGCCAGCAGTCCGGGGAGGGGCCCACCACAAAATGAGCAGTTCTTC. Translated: CASSPGRGPPQNEQFF.

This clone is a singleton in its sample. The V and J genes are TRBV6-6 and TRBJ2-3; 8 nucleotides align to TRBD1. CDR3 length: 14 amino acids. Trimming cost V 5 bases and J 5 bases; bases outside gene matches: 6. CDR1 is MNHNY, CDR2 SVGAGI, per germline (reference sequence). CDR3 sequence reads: CASSRTGKGDTQYF. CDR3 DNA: TGTGCCAGCAGTCGGACAGGGAAGGGAGATACGCAGTATTTT.

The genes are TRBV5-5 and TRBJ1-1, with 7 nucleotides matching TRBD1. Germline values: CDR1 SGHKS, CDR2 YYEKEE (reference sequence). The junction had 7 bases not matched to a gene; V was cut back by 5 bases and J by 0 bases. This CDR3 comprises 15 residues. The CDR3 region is CASRGQQNLNTEAFF. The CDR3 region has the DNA TGTGCCAGCAGGGGACAGCAAAATTTGAACACTGAAGCTTTCTTT.

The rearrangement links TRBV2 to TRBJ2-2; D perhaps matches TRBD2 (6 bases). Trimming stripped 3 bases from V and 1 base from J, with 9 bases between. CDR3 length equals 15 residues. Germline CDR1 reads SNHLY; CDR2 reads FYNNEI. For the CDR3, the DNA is TGTGCCAGCAGTGACAGGCGGGGGAACACCGGGGAGCTGTTTTTT. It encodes CASSDRRGNTGELFF.

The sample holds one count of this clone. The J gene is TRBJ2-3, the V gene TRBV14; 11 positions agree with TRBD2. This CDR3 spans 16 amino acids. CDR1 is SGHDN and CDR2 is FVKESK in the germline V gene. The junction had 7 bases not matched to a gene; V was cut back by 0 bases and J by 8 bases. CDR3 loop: CASSQEWLAGGITQYF. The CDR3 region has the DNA TGTGCCAGCAGCCAAGAATGGCTAGCGGGAGGTATTACGCAGTATTTT.

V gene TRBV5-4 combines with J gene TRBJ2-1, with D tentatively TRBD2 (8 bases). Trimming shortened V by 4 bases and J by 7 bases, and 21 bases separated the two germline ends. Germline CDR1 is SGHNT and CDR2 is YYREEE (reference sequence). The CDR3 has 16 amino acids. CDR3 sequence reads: CASSPGGLGDPNEQFF. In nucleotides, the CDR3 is TGTGCCAGCAGCCCAGGGGGACTAGGAGATCCGAATGAGCAGTTCTTC.

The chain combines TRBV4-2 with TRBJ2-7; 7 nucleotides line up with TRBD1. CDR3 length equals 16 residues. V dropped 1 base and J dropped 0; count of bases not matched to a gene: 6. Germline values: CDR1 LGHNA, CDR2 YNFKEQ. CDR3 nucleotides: TGTGCCAGCAGCCAAGGAGACCGGGACAGCTCCTACGAGCAGTACTTC. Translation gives CASSQGDRDSSYEQYF.

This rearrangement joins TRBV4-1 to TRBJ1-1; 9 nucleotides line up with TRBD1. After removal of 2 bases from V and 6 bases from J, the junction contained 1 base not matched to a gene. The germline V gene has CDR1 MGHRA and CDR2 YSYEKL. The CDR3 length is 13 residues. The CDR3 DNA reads TGCGCCAGCAGCCAACGGACAGGGGCTGAAGCTTTCTTT. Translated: CASSQRTGAEAFF.

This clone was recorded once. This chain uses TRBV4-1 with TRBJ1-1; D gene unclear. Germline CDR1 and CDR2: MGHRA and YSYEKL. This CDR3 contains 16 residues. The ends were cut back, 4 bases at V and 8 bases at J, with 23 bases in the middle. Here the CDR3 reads CASSLLDGAGIGEAFF. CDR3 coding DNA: TGCGCCAGCAGCCTATTAGACGGAGCTGGTATCGGGGAAGCTTTCTTT.

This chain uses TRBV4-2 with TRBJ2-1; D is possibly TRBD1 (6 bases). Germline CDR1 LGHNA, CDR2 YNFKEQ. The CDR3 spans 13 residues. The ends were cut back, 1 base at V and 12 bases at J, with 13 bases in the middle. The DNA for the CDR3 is TGTGCCAGCAGCCAAGCGCTGGGGGCAAGGCAGTTCTTC. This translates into CASSQALGARQFF.

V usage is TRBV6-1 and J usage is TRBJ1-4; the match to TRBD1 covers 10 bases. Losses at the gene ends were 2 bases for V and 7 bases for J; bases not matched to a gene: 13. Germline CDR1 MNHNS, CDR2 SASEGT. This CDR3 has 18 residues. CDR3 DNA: TGTGCCAGCAGTGAAATGGTCGTCGGGACAGGGGTTGGTGAAAAACTGTTTTTT. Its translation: CASSEMVVGTGVGEKLFF.

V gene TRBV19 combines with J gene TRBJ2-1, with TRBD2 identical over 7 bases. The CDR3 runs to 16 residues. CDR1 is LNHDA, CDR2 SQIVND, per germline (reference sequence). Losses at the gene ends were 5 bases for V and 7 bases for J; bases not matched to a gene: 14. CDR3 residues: CASSAPGQASGNEQFF. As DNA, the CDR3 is TGTGCCAGTAGTGCCCCAGGTCAGGCTAGCGGAAATGAGCAGTTCTTC.

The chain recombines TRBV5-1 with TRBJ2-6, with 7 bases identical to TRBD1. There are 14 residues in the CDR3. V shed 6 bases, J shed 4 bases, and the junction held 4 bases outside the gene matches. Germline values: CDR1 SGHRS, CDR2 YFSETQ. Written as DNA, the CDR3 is TGCGCCAGCAATCGAGGGGGCGGGGCCAACGTCCTGACTTTC. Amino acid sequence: CASNRGGGANVLTF.

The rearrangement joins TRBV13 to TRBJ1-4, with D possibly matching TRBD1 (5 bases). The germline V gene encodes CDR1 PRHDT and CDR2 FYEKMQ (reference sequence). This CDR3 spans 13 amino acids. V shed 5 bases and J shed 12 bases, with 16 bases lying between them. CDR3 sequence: CASSPGEGGELFF. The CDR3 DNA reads TGTGCCAGCAGCCCCGGCGAGGGAGGGGAACTGTTTTTT.

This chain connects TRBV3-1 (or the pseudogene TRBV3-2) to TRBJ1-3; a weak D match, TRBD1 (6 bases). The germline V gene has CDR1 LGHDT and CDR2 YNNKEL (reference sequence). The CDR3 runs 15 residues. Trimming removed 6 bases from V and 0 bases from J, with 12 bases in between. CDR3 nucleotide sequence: TGTGCCAGCAGTCCGACAGGCAGCTCTGGAAACACCATATATTTT. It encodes CASSPTGSSGNTIYF.

The CDR3 loop is CATSANRAPGTGELFF. The CDR3 DNA is TGTGCCACCAGTGCCAACAGGGCGCCGGGTACCGGGGAGCTGTTTTTT. The genes are TRBV24-1 and TRBJ2-2; tentative D call: TRBD1 (6 bases). The V end was cut by 5 bases, the J end by 5 bases, with 17 bases between. This CDR3 has 16 amino acids. Germline CDR1 reads KGHDR; CDR2 reads SFDVKD.

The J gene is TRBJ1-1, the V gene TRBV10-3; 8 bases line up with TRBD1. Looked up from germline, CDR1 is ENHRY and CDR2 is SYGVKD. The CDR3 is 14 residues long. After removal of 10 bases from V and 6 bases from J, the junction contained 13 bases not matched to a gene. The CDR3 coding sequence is TGTGCCACTTTACAGGGGGACGGGGGTCCTGAAGCTTTCTTT. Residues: CATLQGDGGPEAFF.